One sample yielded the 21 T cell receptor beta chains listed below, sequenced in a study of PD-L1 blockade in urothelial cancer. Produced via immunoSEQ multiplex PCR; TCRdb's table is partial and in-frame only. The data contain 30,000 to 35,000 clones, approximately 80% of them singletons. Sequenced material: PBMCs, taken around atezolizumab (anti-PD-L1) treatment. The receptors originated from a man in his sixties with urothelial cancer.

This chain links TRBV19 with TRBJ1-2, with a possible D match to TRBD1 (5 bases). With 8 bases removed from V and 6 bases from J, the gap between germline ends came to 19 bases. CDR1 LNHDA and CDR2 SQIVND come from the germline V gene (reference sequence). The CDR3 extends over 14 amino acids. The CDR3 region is CASFSNRQLHGYTF. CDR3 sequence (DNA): TGTGCCAGTTTTTCCAATAGACAGCTCCATGGCTACACCTTC.

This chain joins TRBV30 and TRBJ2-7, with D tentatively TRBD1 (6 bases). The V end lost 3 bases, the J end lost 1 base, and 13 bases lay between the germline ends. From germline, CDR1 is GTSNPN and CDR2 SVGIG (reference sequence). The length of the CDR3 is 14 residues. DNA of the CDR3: TGTGCCTGGAGGAGTTGGACAGAGTCCTACGAGCAGTACTTC. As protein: CAWRSWTESYEQYF.

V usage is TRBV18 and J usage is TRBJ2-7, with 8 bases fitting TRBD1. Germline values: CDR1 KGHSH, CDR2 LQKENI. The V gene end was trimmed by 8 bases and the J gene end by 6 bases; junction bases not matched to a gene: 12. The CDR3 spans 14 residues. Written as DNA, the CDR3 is TGTGCCAGCCAAGCTGACCGACAGGGGCTCGAGCAGTACTTC. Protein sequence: CASQADRQGLEQYF.

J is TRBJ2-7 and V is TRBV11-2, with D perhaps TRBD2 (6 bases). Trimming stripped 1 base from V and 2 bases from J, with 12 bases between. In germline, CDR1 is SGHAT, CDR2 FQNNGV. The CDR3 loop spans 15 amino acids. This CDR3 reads CASSLAPSETYEQYF. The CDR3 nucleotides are TGTGCCAGCAGCTTAGCGCCTAGCGAGACCTACGAGCAGTACTTC.

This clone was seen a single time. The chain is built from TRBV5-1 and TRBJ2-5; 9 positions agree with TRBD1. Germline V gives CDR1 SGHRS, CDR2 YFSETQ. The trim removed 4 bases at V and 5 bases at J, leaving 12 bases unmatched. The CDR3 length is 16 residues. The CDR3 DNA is TGCGCCAGCAGCCGTTCAACAGGGGGCCAAGCTGAGACCCAGTACTTC. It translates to CASSRSTGGQAETQYF.

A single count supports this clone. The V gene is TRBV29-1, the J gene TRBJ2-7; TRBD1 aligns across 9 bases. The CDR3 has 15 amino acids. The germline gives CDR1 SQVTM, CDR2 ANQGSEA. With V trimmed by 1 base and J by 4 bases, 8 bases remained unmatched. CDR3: CSVEVGQGVGYEQYF. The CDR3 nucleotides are TGCAGCGTTGAAGTGGGACAGGGTGTCGGATACGAGCAGTACTTC.

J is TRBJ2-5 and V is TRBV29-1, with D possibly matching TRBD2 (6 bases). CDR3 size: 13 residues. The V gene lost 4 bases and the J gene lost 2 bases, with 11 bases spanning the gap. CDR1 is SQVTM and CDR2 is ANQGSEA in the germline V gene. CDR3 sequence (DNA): TGCAGCGTTGTTCGGGGGTATCAAGAGACCCAGTACTTC. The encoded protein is CSVVRGYQETQYF. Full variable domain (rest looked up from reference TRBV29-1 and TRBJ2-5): SAVISQKPSRDICQRGTSLTIQCQVDSQVTMMFWYRQQPGQSLTLIATANQGSEATYESGFVIDKFPISRPNLTFSTLTVSNMSPEDSSIYLCSVVRGYQETQYFGPGTRLLVL.

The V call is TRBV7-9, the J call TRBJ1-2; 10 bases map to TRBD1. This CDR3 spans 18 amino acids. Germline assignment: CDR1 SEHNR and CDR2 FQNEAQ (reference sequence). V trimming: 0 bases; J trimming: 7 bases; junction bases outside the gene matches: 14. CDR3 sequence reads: CASSLAPGQGSLPRGYTF. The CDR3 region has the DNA TGTGCCAGCAGCTTAGCACCGGGACAGGGGAGCCTCCCCCGTGGCTACACCTTC.

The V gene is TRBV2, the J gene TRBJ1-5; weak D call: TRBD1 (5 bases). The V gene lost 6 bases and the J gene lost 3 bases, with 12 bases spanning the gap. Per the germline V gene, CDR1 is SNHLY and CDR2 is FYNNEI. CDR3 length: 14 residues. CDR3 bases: TGTGCCAGCAGGGACACAGGTTCCAATCAGCCCCAGCATTTT. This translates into CASRDTGSNQPQHF.

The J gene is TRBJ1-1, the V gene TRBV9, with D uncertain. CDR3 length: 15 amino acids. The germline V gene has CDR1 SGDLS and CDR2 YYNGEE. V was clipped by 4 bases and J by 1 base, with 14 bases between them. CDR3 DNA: TGTGCCAGCAGCCCTTTCGGCGGAGAGAACACTGAAGCTTTCTTT. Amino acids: CASSPFGGENTEAFF.

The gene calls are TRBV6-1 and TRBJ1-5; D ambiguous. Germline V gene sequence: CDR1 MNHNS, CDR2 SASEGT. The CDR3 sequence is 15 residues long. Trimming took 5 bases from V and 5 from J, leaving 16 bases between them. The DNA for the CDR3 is TGTGCCAGCAGTCCCGAGCCCGGCAGCGATCAGCCCCAGCATTTT. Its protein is CASSPEPGSDQPQHF.

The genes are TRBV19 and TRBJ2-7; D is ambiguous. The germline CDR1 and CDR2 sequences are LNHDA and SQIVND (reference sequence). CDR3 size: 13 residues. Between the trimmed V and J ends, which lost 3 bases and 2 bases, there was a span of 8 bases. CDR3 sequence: CASSMQLTYEQYF. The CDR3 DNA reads TGTGCCAGTAGTATGCAGTTAACCTACGAGCAGTACTTC.

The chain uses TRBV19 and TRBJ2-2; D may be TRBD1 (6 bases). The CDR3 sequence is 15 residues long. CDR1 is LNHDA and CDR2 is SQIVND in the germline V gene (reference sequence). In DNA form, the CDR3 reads TGTGCTTCTAGGGGACCAGGGGAGCACACCGGGGAGCTGTTTTTT. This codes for CASRGPGEHTGELFF.

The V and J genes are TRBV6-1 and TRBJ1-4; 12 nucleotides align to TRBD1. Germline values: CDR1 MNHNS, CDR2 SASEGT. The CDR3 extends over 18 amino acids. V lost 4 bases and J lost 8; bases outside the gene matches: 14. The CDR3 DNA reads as TGTGCCAGCAGTGGCCACGGGACAGGGGGCCGGAGCGGAGAAAAACTGTTTTTT. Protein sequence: CASSGHGTGGRSGEKLFF.

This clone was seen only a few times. CDR3 protein: CASSLTDYGYTF. CDR3 sequence (DNA): TGTGCCAGCAGCCTGACAGATTATGGCTACACCTTC. The chain uses TRBV7-8 and TRBJ1-2; maybe TRBD1 (5 bases). The CDR3 covers 12 residues. Germline V CDR1 and CDR2: SGHVS, FQNEAQ. The V end lost 5 bases, the J end lost 5 bases, and 9 bases lay between the germline ends.

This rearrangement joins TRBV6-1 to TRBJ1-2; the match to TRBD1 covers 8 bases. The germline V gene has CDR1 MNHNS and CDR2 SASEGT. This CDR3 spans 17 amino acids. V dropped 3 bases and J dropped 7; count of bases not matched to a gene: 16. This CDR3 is CASSDPSRGQHRGGYTF. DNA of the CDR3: TGTGCCAGCAGTGACCCGAGCAGGGGGCAGCATAGAGGTGGCTACACCTTC.

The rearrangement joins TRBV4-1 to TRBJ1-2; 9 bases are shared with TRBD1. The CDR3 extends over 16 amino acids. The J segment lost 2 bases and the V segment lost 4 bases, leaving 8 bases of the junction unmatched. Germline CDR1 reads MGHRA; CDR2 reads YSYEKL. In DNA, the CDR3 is TGCGCCAGCAGCCCACTTCTTGGACAGGGGAACTATGGCTACACCTTC. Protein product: CASSPLLGQGNYGYTF.

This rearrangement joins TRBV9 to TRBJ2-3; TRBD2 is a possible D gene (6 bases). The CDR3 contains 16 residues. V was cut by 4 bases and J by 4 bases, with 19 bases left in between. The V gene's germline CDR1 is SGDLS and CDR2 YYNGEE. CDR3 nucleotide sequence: TGTGCCAGCAGCTTCTGGGACTCCCCATCCGCAGATACGCAGTATTTT. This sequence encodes CASSFWDSPSADTQYF.

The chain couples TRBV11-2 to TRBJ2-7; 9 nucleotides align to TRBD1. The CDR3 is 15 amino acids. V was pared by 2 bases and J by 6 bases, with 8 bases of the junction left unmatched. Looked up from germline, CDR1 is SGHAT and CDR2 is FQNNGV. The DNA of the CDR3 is TGTGCCAGCAGCTTAAGGGACAGGGTCTTTGGCGAGCAGTACTTC. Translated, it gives CASSLRDRVFGEQYF.

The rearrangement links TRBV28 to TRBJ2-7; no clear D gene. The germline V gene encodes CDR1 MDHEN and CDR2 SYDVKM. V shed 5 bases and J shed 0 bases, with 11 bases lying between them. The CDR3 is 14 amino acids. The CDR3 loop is CASSEEHGSYEQYF. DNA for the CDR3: TGTGCCAGCAGTGAGGAACACGGCTCCTACGAGCAGTACTTC.

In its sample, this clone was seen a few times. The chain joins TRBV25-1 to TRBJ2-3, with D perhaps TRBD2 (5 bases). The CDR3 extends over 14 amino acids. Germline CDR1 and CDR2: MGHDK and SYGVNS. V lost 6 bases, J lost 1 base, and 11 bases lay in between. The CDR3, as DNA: TGTGCCAGCAGCCTAGCTGATCGCACAGATACGCAGTATTTT. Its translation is CASSLADRTDTQYF.